The 21 T cell receptor beta chains listed next were all sequenced from one sample in a study of OX40 agonist ivuxolimab in advanced cancers. Profiling relied on immunoSEQ multiplex PCR, and the TCRdb table lists in-frame clones only, not all of them. The sample holds about 70,000 clones, 85% seen once. This specimen was CD4+ or CD8+ T cells sorted from blood, taken in a trial of the OX40 agonist ivuxolimab. These receptors came from an adult with an advanced solid tumor such as melanoma, head and neck, liver or kidney cancer.

The chain combines TRBV7-9 with TRBJ1-3; D may be TRBD1 (6 bases). V gave up 5 bases and J gave up 1 base, with 12 bases separating them. The CDR3 covers 15 residues. Germline V gene lookup returns CDR1 SEHNR and CDR2 FQNEAQ (reference sequence). CDR3 loop: CASSPQTGSGNTIYF. Written as DNA, the CDR3 is TGTGCCAGCAGCCCCCAGACAGGATCTGGAAACACCATATATTTT. The whole variable domain, remainder taken from reference TRBV7-9 and TRBJ1-3, is DTGVSQNPRHKITKRGQNVTFRCDPISEHNRLYWYRQTLGQGPEFLTYFQNEAQLEKSRLLSDRFSAERPKGSFSTLEIQRTEQGDSAMYLCASSPQTGSGNTIYFGEGSWLTVV.

CDR3 residues: CASSSHSQRLYGYTF. CDR3 sequence (DNA): TGTGCCAGCAGCTCCCACTCCCAGCGGCTATATGGCTACACCTTC. The genes are TRBV6-5 and TRBJ1-2; D unresolved. V was shortened by 6 bases and J by 5 bases, with 19 bases between the two germline ends. This CDR3 has 15 amino acids. Germline lookup yields CDR1 MNHEY and CDR2 SVGAGI.

V and J are TRBV4-2 and TRBJ2-3, with 7 bases aligning to TRBD2. CDR1 and CDR2 (germline): LGHNA, YNFKEQ. V was clipped by 4 bases and J by 5 bases; unmatched bases: 12. This CDR3 is 16 amino acids long. In DNA form, the CDR3 reads TGTGCCAGCAGCCTAGGCGGGCGGGAGTCGGGAGATACGCAGTATTTT. Amino acid sequence: CASSLGGRESGDTQYF.

The chain combines TRBV30 with TRBJ2-3; 11 bases are a match to TRBD1. V lost 2 bases and J lost 9; bases outside the gene matches: 13. Germline-derived CDR1 and CDR2 are GTSNPN and SVGIG (reference sequence). The CDR3 spans 16 residues. CDR3 nucleotides: TGTGCCTGGAGTACCCCTTGGGGACAGGGGGGACCGACGCAGTATTTT. Translating it yields CAWSTPWGQGGPTQYF.

CDR3 DNA sequence: TGTGCCAGCAGTCACCTAGGGGGCTTGAACACTGAAGCTTTCTTT. This translates into CASSHLGGLNTEAFF. V is TRBV6-5 and J is TRBJ1-1, with 7 nucleotides matching TRBD1. Germline-derived CDR1 and CDR2 are MNHEY and SVGAGI. This CDR3 is 15 amino acids long. J was trimmed by 0 bases and V by 5 bases; bases with no gene match: 6.

The rearrangement joins TRBV19 to TRBJ1-5, with 7 bases matching TRBD1. The CDR3 consists of 14 residues. Germline V gene data show CDR1 as LNHDA and CDR2 as SQIVND (reference sequence). V was pared by 1 base and J by 4 bases, with 1 base of the junction left unmatched. The CDR3: CASSIAGGNQPQHF. The DNA for the CDR3 is TGTGCCAGTAGTATAGCAGGGGGAAATCAGCCCCAGCATTTT.

The rearrangement links TRBV7-8 to TRBJ2-3; 7 positions agree with TRBD1. Per germline, CDR1 SGHVS and CDR2 FQNEAQ. CDR3 length: 13 amino acids. The V segment lost 5 bases and the J segment 5 bases; nucleotides outside the gene matches: 4. The CDR3 region has the DNA TGTGCCAGCAGCAAAACAGGGGTAGATACGCAGTATTTT. It translates to CASSKTGVDTQYF.

The genes are TRBV7-9 and TRBJ1-4; 7 bases fit TRBD1. Trimming at V came to 5 bases and at J to 8 bases, leaving 14 bases not matched to a gene. This CDR3 has 16 residues. Germline V CDR1 and CDR2: SEHNR, FQNEAQ (reference sequence). The CDR3 nucleotides read TGTGCCAGCAGCCCGGGACAGTTCTCGGCGGGCGAAAAACTGTTTTTT. Its translation: CASSPGQFSAGEKLFF.

The chain links TRBV7-2 to TRBJ1-3; D gene uncertain. This CDR3 region has 15 residues. V gave up 5 bases and J gave up 4 bases, with 15 bases separating them. CDR1 is SGHTA and CDR2 is FQGNSA in the germline V gene. CDR3 coding DNA: TGTGCCAGCAGCCCGCCGGCGGCGCCCGGAAACACCATATATTTT. Its protein product is CASSPPAAPGNTIYF.

The chain joins TRBV6-6 to TRBJ1-4; D gene unclear. Germline assignment: CDR1 MNHNY and CDR2 SVGAGI (reference sequence). V was clipped by 5 bases and J by 4 bases, with 8 bases between them. CDR3 size: 13 residues. The CDR3 DNA sequence: TGTGCCAGCAGTGGCCGGGTTAATGAAAAACTGTTTTTT. Protein sequence: CASSGRVNEKLFF.

The chain links TRBV28 to TRBJ1-1; the match to TRBD1 covers 10 bases. This CDR3 comprises 15 residues. V trimming: 6 bases; J trimming: 3 bases; junction bases outside the gene matches: 7. Germline V gene sequence: CDR1 MDHEN, CDR2 SYDVKM. CDR3 region: CASSTAGTGDTEAFF. The CDR3 bases are TGTGCCAGCAGCACCGCCGGGACAGGGGACACTGAAGCTTTCTTT.

The chain joins TRBV2 to TRBJ2-5; the D gene is possibly TRBD1 (6 bases). Germline CDR1 is SNHLY and CDR2 is FYNNEI. V was trimmed by 4 bases and J by 3 bases, leaving 9 bases between them. The CDR3 covers 13 residues. The CDR3 sequence is CASSVNREETQYF. As DNA, the CDR3 is TGTGCCAGCAGTGTAAACAGGGAAGAGACCCAGTACTTC.

The chain is built from TRBV7-9 and TRBJ2-5; D possibly corresponds to TRBD2 (6 bases). Germline assignment: CDR1 SEHNR and CDR2 FQNEAQ (reference sequence). The CDR3 consists of 14 residues. The V and J ends lost 2 bases and 1 base respectively, with 8 bases between them. The DNA of the CDR3 is TGTGCCAGCAGCTTAATGGGGGGCCAAGAGACCCAGTACTTC. Protein sequence: CASSLMGGQETQYF.

The V gene is TRBV27, the J gene TRBJ2-3; TRBD1 agrees at 8 bases. V was pared by 5 bases and J by 8 bases, with 9 bases of the junction left unmatched. The germline gives CDR1 MNHEY, CDR2 SMNVEV (reference sequence). This CDR3 comprises 14 residues. CDR3 sequence: CASSGRGRGGTQYF. The CDR3 DNA is TGTGCCAGCAGTGGCAGGGGGCGAGGGGGTACGCAGTATTTT.

The chain recombines TRBV5-1 with TRBJ1-2, with TRBD1 matching 9 bases. V gave up 3 bases and J gave up 1 base; unmatched junction bases: 4. Germline CDR1 and CDR2: SGHRS and YFSETQ. The CDR3 loop spans 15 amino acids. CDR3 nucleotide sequence: TGCGCCAGCAGCTCCCCGGGACAGGGTAACTATGGCTACACCTTC. It encodes CASSSPGQGNYGYTF.

Notes on this clone: The sample has other DNA sequences that encode this CDR3 too. V is TRBV9 and J is TRBJ1-2; D possibly corresponds to TRBD1 (6 bases). The V end lost 3 bases, the J end lost 2 bases, and 14 bases lay between the germline ends. Germline V CDR1 and CDR2: SGDLS, YYNGEE. The length of the CDR3 is 15 residues. CDR3 amino acids: CASSEGGGGNYGYTF. CDR3 sequence (DNA): TGTGCCAGCAGCGAGGGAGGGGGGGGGAACTATGGCTACACCTTC. Using reference TRBV9 and TRBJ1-2 for the parts outside the CDR3, the full variable domain is DSGVTQTPKHLITATGQRVTLRCSPRSGDLSVYWYQQSLDQGLQFLIQYYNGEERAKGNILERFSAQQFPDLHSELNLSSLELGDSALYFCASSEGGGGNYGYTFGSGTRLTVV.

V and J are TRBV4-2 and TRBJ2-7; 9 positions agree with TRBD2. The V gene's germline CDR1 is LGHNA and CDR2 YNFKEQ. Germline trimming cut 4 bases from V and 6 bases from J; bases unmatched to any gene: 7. CDR3 size: 14 residues. The DNA for the CDR3 is TGTGCCAGCAGCCCCGGGACTAGCCGACGCGAGCAGTACTTC. It codes for CASSPGTSRREQYF.

This clone was seen a handful of times. CDR3 protein: CASSLTQGRETQYF. Here the CDR3 DNA reads TGTGCCAGCAGCTTAACGCAGGGTCGAGAGACCCAGTACTTC. The gene calls are TRBV7-9 and TRBJ2-5, with D perhaps TRBD1 (5 bases). This CDR3 has 14 amino acids. Germline V gene data show CDR1 as SEHNR and CDR2 as FQNEAQ (reference sequence). V was cut by 2 bases and J by 4 bases, with 11 bases left in between.

The chain employs TRBV5-4 and TRBJ1-4; D unclear. V was pared by 0 bases and J by 5 bases, with 5 bases between. The CDR3 covers 13 residues. Looked up from germline, CDR1 is SGHNT and CDR2 is YYREEE (reference sequence). The CDR3, as DNA: TGTGCCAGCAGCTTGGTCGGGAATGAAAAACTGTTTTTT. It translates to CASSLVGNEKLFF. Variable domain in full (rest from reference TRBV5-4 and TRBJ1-4): ETGVTQSPTHLIKTRGQQVTLRCSSQSGHNTVSWYQQALGQGPQFIFQYYREEENGRGNFPPRFSGLQFPNYSSELNVNALELDDSALYLCASSLVGNEKLFFGSGTQLSVL.

V gene TRBV4-1 combines with J gene TRBJ2-3; TRBD2 is a possible D gene (5 bases). The CDR3 length is 15 residues. Germline V lookup: CDR1 MGHRA, CDR2 YSYEKL. V shed 0 bases and J shed 4 bases, with 11 bases lying between them. This chain's CDR3 is CASSQEASIPDTQYF. CDR3 DNA: TGCGCCAGCAGCCAAGAGGCTAGCATCCCAGATACGCAGTATTTT.

This clone was recorded once. This chain connects TRBV6-6 to TRBJ2-5; D may be TRBD1 (5 bases). Looked up from germline, CDR1 is MNHNY and CDR2 is SVGAGI (reference sequence). The V gene lost 10 bases and the J gene lost 7 bases, with 19 bases spanning the gap. This CDR3 comprises 13 residues. CDR3 bases: TGTGCCACCTCGAAGGGCTCTAGGGGGACCCAGTACTTC. Its translation: CATSKGSRGTQYF.